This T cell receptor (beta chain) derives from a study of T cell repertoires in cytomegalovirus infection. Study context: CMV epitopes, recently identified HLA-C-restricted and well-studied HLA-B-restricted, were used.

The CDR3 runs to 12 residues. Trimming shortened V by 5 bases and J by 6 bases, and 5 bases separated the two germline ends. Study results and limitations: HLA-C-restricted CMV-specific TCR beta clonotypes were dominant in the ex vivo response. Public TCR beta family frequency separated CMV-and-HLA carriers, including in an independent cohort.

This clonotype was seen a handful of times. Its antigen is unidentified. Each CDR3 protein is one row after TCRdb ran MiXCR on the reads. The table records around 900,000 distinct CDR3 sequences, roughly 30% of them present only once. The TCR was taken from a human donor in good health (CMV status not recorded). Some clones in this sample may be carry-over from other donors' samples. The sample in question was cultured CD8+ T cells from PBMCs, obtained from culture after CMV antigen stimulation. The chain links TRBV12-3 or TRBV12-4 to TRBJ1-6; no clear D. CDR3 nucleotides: TGTGCCAGCAGTCCAGTTAATTCACCCCTCCACTTT. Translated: CASSPVNSPLHF.